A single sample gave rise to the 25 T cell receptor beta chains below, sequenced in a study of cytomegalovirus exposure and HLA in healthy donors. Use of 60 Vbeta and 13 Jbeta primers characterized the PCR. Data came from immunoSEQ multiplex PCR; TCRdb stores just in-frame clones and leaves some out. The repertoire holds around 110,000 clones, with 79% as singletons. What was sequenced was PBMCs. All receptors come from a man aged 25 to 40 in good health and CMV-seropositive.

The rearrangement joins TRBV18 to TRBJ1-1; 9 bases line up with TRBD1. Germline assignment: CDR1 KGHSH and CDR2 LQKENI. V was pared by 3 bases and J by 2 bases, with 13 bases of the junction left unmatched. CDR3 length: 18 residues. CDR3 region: CASSPTGTGPFSNTEAFF. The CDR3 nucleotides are TGTGCCAGCTCACCCACCGGGACAGGGCCCTTCAGTAACACTGAAGCTTTCTTT.

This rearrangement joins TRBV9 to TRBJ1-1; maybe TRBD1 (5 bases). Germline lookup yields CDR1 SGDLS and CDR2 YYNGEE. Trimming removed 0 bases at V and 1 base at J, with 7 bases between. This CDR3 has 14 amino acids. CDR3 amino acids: CASSVDGGNTEAFF. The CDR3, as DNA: TGTGCCAGCAGCGTAGACGGGGGGAACACTGAAGCTTTCTTT.

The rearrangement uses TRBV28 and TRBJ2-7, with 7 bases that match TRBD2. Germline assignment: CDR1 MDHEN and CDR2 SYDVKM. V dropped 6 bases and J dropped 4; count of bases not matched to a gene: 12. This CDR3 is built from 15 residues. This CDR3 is CASRVRERGGYEQYF. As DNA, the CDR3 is TGTGCCAGCAGGGTAAGGGAGCGGGGAGGTTACGAGCAGTACTTC.

CDR3 protein: CASSPKHGTGGGGYGYTF. CDR3 coding DNA: TGTGCCAGCTCACCCAAGCACGGGACGGGAGGTGGTGGCTATGGCTACACCTTC. The gene calls are TRBV18 and TRBJ1-2, with D possibly TRBD1 on 5 matching bases. Germline V gives CDR1 KGHSH, CDR2 LQKENI. The CDR3 has 18 residues. Trimming pared 3 bases from V and 4 bases from J, leaving 24 bases between.

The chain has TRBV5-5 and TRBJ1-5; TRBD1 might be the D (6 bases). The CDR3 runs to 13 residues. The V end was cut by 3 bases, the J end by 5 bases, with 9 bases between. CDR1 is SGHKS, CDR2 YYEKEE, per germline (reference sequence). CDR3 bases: TGTGCCAGCAGCTGGGCAGGGGATCAGCCCCAGCATTTT. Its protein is CASSWAGDQPQHF.

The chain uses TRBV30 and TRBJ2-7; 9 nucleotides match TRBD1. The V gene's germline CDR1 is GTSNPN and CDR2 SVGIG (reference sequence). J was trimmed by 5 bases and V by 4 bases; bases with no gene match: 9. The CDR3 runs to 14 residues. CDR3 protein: CAWNRQGGPNEQYF. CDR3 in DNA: TGTGCCTGGAACCGACAGGGGGGGCCTAACGAGCAGTACTTC.

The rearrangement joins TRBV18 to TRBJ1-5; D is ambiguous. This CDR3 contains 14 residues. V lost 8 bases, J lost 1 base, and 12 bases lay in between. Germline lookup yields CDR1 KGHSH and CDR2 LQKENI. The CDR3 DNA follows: TGTGCCAGCCACGGGGTAGGAAGCAATCAGCCCCAGCATTTT. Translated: CASHGVGSNQPQHF.

The CDR3 here is CASSYGASVSLYEQYF. CDR3 DNA: TGTGCCAGCAGCTATGGGGCTAGCGTGAGTCTTTACGAGCAGTACTTC. The chain employs TRBV7-6 and TRBJ2-7; a possible D gene is TRBD2 (6 bases). In germline, CDR1 is SGHVS, CDR2 FNYEAQ. Trimming took off 4 bases at V and 4 bases at J, with 20 bases between the two ends. The CDR3 spans 16 residues.

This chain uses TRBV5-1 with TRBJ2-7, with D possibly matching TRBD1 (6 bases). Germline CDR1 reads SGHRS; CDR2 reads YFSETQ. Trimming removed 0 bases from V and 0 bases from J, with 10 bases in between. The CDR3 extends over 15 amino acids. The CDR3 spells CASSLGGLPSYEQYF. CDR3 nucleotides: TGCGCCAGCAGCTTGGGGGGGCTGCCCTCCTACGAGCAGTACTTC.

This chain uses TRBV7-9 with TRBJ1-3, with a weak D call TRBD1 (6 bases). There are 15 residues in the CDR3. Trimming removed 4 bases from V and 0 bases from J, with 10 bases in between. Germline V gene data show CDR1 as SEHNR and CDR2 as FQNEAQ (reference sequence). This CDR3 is CASSSGQPSGNTIYF. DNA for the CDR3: TGTGCCAGCAGCTCCGGACAGCCCTCTGGAAACACCATATATTTT. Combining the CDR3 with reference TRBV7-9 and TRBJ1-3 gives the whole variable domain DTGVSQNPRHKITKRGQNVTFRCDPISEHNRLYWYRQTLGQGPEFLTYFQNEAQLEKSRLLSDRFSAERPKGSFSTLEIQRTEQGDSAMYLCASSSGQPSGNTIYFGEGSWLTVV.

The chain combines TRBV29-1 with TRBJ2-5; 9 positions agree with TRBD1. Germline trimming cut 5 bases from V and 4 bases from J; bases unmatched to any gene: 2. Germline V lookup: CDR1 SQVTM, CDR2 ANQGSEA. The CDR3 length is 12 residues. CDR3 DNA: TGCAGCGTTATGACAGGGGGAGAGACCCAGTACTTC. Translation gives CSVMTGGETQYF.

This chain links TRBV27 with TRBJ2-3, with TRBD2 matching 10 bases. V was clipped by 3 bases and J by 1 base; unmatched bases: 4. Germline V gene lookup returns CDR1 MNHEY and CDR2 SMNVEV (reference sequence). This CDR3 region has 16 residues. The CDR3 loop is CASSFGTSVRTDTQYF. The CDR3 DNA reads TGTGCCAGCAGTTTCGGGACTAGCGTTCGCACAGATACGCAGTATTTT.

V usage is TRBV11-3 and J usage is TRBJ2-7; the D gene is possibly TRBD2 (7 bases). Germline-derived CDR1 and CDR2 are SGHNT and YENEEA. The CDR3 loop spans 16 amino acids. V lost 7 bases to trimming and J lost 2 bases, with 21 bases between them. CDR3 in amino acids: CASIFWPAGATYEQYF. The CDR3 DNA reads TGTGCCAGCATATTTTGGCCCGCGGGGGCAACCTACGAGCAGTACTTC.

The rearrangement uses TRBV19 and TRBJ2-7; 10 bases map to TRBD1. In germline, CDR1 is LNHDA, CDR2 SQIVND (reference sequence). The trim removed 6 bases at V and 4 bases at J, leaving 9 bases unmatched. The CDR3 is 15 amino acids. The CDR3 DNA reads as TGTGCCAGTAGCCAAATGACAGGGGGCGCGTACGAGCAGTACTTC. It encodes CASSQMTGGAYEQYF.

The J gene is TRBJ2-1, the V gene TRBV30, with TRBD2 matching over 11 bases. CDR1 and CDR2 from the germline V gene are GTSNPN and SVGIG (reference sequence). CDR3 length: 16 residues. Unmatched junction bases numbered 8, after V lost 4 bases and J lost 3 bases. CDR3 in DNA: TGTGCCTGGACTCTCCCCGGGACTAGCGGCTACAATGAGCAGTTCTTC. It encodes CAWTLPGTSGYNEQFF.

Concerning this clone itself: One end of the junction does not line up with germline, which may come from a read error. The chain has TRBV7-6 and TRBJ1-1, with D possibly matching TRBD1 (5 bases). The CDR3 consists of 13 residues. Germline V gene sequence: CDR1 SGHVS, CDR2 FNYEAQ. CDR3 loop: CASSLGPRNGIQF. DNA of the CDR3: TGTGCCAGCAGCCTGGGGCCCAGGAATGGAATACAATTT.

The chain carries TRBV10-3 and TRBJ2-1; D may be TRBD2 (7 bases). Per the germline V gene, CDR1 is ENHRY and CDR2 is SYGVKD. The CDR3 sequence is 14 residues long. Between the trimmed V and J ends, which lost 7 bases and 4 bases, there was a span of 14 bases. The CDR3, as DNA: TGTGCCATCAAAGGGGGGGCCAGATACAATGAGCAGTTCTTC. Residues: CAIKGGARYNEQFF.

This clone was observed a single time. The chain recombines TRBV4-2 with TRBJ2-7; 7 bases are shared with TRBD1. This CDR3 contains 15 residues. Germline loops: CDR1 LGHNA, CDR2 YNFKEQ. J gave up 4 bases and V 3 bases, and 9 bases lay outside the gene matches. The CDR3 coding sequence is TGTGCCAGCAGCCAGGCGACCGGGACAGAGTACGAGCAGTACTTC. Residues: CASSQATGTEYEQYF.

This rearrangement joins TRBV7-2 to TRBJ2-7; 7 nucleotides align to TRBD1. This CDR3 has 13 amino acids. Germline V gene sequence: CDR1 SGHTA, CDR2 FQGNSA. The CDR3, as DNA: TGTGCTTCACGAGGGGGCCCTTACCACGAGCAGTACTTC. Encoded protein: CASRGGPYHEQYF.

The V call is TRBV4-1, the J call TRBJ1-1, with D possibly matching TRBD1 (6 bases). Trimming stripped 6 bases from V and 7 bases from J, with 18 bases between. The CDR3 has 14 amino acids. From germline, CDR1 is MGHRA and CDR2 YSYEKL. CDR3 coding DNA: TGCGCCAGCAGAAAAGGACAGCGCTCCGGTGAAGCTTTCTTT. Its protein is CASRKGQRSGEAFF.

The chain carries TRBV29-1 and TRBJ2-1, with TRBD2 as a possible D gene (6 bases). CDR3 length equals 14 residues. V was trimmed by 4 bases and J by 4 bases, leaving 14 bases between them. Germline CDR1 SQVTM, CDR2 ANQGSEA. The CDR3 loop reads CSVVPGEPYNEQFF. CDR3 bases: TGCAGCGTTGTGCCGGGAGAACCTTACAATGAGCAGTTCTTC.

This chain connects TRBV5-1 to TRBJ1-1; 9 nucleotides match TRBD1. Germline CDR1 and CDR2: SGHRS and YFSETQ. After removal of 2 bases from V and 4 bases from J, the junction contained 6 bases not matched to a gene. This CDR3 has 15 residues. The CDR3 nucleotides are TGCGCCAGCAGCTTACAGGGGGCGACGAGCACTGAAGCTTTCTTT. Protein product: CASSLQGATSTEAFF.

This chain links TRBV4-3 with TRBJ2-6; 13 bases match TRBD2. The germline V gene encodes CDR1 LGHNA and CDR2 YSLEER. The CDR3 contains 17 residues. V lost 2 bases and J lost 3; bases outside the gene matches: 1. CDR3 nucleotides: TGCGCCAGCAGCCAAAGGACTAGCGGGAGTGGGGCCAACGTCCTGACTTTC. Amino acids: CASSQRTSGSGANVLTF.

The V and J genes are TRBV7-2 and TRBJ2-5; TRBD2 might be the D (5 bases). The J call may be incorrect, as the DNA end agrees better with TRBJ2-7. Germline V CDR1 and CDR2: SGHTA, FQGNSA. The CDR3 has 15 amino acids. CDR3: CASSPSRAVTYEQYF. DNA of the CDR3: TGTGCCAGCAGCCCCTCGAGAGCGGTTACCTACGAGCAGTACTTC.

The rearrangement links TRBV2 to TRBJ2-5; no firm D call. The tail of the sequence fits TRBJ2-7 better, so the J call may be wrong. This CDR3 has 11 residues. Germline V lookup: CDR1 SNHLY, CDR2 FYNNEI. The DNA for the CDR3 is TGTGCCAGCAGTGCTAGCTACGAGCAGTACTTC. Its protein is CASSASYEQYF.